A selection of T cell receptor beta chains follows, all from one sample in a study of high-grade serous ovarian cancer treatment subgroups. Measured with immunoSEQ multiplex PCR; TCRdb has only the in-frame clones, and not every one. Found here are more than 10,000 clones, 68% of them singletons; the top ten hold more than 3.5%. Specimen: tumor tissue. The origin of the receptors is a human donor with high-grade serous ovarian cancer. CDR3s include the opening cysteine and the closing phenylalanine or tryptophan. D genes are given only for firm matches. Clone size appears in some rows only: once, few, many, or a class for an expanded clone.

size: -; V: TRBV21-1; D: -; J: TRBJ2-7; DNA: TGTGCCAGCAGCAAGCGCGAGGGACGACAGTCCTACGAGCAGTACTTC; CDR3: CASSKREGRQSYEQYF
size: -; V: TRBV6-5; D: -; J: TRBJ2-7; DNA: TGTGCCAGCAGTTTCGGACAGGAGCAGTACTTC; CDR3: CASSFGQEQYF
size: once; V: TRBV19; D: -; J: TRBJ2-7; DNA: TGTGCCAGTAGTATGTTTTCGATGGGGCACTACGAGCAGTACTTC; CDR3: CASSMFSMGHYEQYF
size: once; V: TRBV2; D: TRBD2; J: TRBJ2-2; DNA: TGTGCCAGCGGTTCTAGCGGGAGGACCACCGGGGAGCTGTTTTTT; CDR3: CASGSSGRTTGELFF
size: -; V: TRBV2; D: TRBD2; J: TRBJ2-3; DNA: TGTGCCAGCAGTATGGGACTAGGGGTCACAGATACGCAGTATTTT; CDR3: CASSMGLGVTDTQYF
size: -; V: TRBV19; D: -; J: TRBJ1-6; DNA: TGTGCCAGTAGTATACAGGTCTACGGCTCACCCCTCCACTTT; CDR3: CASSIQVYGSPLHF
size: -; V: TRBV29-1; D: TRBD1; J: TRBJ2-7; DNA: TGCAGCGTTAAAACAGGGGGCGCGTCCAACGAGCAGTACTTC; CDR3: CSVKTGGASNEQYF
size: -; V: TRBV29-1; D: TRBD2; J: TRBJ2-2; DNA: TGCAGCGCCCTCGGCGGACTAGCTCTAGGCACCGGGGAGCTGTTTTTT; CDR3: CSALGGLALGTGELFF
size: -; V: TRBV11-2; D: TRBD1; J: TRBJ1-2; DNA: TGTGCCAGCAGCCTACTTGGACAGGGAGTAGGCGAGGGCTACACCTTC; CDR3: CASSLLGQGVGEGYTF
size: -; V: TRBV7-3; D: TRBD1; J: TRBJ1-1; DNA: TGTGCCAGCAGGGGACAGGCGAACACTGAAGCTTTCTTT; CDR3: CASRGQANTEAFF
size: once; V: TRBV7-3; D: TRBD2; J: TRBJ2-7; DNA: TGTGCCAGCAGCTCCGGGACTAGGGCCGAGCAGTACTTC; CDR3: CASSSGTRAEQYF
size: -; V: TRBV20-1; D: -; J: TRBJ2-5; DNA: TGCAGTGCTAGCGGGCGGGAGACCCAGTACTTC; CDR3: CSASGRETQYF
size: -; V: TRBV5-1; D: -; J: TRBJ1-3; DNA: TGCGCCAGCAGCTTGACGGAAGGGGGCTCTGGAAACACCATATATTTT; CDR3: CASSLTEGGSGNTIYF
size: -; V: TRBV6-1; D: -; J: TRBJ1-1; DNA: TGTGCCAGCAGTTACGAGGTTGAAGCTTTCTTT; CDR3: CASSYEVEAFF
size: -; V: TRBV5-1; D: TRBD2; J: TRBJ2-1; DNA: TGCGCCAGCAGGCCAACTAGCGGGAGTGTCCATGAGCAGTTCTTC; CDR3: CASRPTSGSVHEQFF
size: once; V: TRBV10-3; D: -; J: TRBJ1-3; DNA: TGTGCCATCAGTGATCCCGGGATCTCCGGAAACACCATATATTTT; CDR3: CAISDPGISGNTIYF
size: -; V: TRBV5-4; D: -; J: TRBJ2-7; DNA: TGTGCCAGCAGTGTAACAGGATCCTTATACGAGCAGTACTTC; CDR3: CASSVTGSLYEQYF
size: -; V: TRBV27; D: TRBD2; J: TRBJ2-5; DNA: TGTGCCAGCAGTTTATCGATGACTAGCGGGATAGAGACCCAGTACTTC; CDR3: CASSLSMTSGIETQYF
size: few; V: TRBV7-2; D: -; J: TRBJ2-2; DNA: TGTGCCAGCAGCTTAGGGGGGACCGGGGAGCTGTTTTTT; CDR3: CASSLGGTGELFF
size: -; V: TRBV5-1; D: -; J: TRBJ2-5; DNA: TGCGCCAGCAGGGACCTACAGTACCAAGAGACCCAGTACTTC; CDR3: CASRDLQYQETQYF
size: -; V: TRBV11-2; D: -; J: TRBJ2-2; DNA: TGTGCCAGCAGCTCCCAACTAGACCTGAACACCGGGGAGCTGTTTTTT; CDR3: CASSSQLDLNTGELFF
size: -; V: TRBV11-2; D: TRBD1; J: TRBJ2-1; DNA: TGTGCCAGCAGCTCGTGGGACAGGGAGGGCAATGAGCAGTTCTTC; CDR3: CASSSWDREGNEQFF
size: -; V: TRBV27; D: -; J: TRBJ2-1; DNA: TGTGCCAGCAGTACTTTTACGGGTCGGATGGTCAATGAGCAGTTCTTC; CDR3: CASSTFTGRMVNEQFF
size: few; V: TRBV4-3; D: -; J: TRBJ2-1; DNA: TGCGCCAGCAGCCAAGGCCGGCAGGGTTGGGCCAATGAGCAGTTCTTC; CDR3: CASSQGRQGWANEQFF
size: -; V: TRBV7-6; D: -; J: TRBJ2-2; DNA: TGTGCCAGTCATGGTTCGGAGCTGTTTTTT; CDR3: CASHGSELFF
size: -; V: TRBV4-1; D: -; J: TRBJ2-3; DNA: TGCGCCAGCAGCCCGAAGCCGGTGGCAGATACGCAGTATTTT; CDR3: CASSPKPVADTQYF
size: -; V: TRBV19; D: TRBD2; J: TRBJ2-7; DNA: TGTGCCAGTAGTCCGGGGACTAGCGGGAGTAATGCCTACGAGCAGTACTTC; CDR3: CASSPGTSGSNAYEQYF
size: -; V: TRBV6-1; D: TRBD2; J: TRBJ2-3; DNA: TGTGCCAGCAGTGAAATTTCTGGCGGGAGCGGAGATACGCAGTATTTT; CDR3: CASSEISGGSGDTQYF
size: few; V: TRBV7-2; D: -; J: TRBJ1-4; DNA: TGTGCCAGCAGTCAGAGCAGTTCTAATGAAAAACTGTTTTTT; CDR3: CASSQSSSNEKLFF
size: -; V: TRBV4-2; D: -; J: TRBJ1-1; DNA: TGTGCCAGCAGCCAAGATCCCACTGAAGCTTTCTTT; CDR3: CASSQDPTEAFF
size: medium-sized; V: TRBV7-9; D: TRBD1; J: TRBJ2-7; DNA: TGTGCCAGCAGCCCCGTAACCGGGACAGGGGGCTACGAGCAGTACTTC; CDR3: CASSPVTGTGGYEQYF
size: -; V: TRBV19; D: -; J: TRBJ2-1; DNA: TGTGCCAGTAGTATAGACAGGGGGGCCTACAATGAGCAGTTCTTC; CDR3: CASSIDRGAYNEQFF
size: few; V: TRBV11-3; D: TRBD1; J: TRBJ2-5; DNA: TGTGCCAGCAGCTTACCGGGACAGGCCGAAGAGACCCAGTACTTC; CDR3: CASSLPGQAEETQYF
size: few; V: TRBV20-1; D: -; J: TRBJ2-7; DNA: TGCAGTGCCCTAGAATACTACGAGCAGTACTTC; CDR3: CSALEYYEQYF
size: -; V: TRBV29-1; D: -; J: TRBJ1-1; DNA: TGCAGCGTTGCAGGGCAATCTAACACTGAAGCTTTCTTT; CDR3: CSVAGQSNTEAFF
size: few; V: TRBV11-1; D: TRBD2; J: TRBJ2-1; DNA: TGTGCCAGCAGCTTTGGGGGGGAGAGCTCCTACAATGAGCAGTTCTTC; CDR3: CASSFGGESSYNEQFF
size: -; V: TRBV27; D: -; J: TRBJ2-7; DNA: TGTGCCAGCAGTCTAAACAGGGACACGCCCGAGCAGTACTTC; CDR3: CASSLNRDTPEQYF
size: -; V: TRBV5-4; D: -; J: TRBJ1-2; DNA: TGTGCCAGCAGCCTGAGACAGGATTATGGCTACACCTTC; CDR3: CASSLRQDYGYTF
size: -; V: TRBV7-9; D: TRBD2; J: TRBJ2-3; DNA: TGTGCCAGCAGCCCCCCCCAAGGAGGTAGCGGGAAGAGAGATACGCAGTATTTT; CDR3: CASSPPQGGSGKRDTQYF
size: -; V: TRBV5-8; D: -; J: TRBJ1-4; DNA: TGTGCCAGCAGCTTGCGGGGGGTCGGAACTAATGAAAAACTGTTTTTT; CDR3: CASSLRGVGTNEKLFF
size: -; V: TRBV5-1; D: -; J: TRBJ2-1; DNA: TGCGCCAGCAGCGGATCGGGGAATGAGCAGTTCTTC; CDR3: CASSGSGNEQFF
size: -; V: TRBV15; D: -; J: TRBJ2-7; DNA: TGTGCCACCAGCAACCCGGGGGAGCGCGAGCAGTACTTC; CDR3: CATSNPGEREQYF
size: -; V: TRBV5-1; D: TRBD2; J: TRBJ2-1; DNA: TGCGCCAGCTCCCCTACTAGCGGGAGGGGCAATGAGCAGTTCTTC; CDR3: CASSPTSGRGNEQFF
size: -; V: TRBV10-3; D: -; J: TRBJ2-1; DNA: TGTGCCAGCCACGGAGGGGGTACCTACAATGAGCAGTTCTTC; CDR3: CASHGGGTYNEQFF
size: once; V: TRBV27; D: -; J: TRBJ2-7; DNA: TGTGCCAGCAGTTTAAACTCCTACGAGCAGTACTTC; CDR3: CASSLNSYEQYF
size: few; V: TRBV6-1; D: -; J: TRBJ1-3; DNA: TGTGCCAGCAGTGAAAAGGTTTCCTCGCCGGGAGTAGGCTCTGGAAACACCATATATTTT; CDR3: CASSEKVSSPGVGSGNTIYF
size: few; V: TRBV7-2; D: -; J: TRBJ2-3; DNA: TGTGCCAGCAGCTTAGCCCTGACGCGTACAGATACGCAGTATTTT; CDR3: CASSLALTRTDTQYF
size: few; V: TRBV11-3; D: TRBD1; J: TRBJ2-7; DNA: TGTGCCAGCAGCAAAAGGACAGGAATCTACGAGCAGTACTTC; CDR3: CASSKRTGIYEQYF
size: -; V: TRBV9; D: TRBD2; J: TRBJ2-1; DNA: TGTGCCAGCAGCCCGGGGTCTAGCGGGAATAGCGGTGAGCAGTTCTTC; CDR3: CASSPGSSGNSGEQFF
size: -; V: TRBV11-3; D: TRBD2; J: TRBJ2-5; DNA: TGTGCCAGCAGCACCCTCAATGCGGGGGGAGAGACCCAGTACTTC; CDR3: CASSTLNAGGETQYF
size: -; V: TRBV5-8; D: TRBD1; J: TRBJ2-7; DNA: TGTGCCAGCGGGACAGTTAAGATGTACGAGCAGTACTTC; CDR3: CASGTVKMYEQYF
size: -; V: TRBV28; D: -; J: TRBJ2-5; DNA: TGTGCCAGCAGTTGGGGGGACGGGACCCAGTACTTC; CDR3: CASSWGDGTQYF
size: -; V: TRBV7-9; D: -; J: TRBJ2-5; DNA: TGTGCCAGCAGCTTGGAATCACTAGCTGAGACCCAGTACTTC; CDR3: CASSLESLAETQYF
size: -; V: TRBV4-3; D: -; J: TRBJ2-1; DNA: TGCGCCAGCAGCCAAGATCCTCTAGTTGGGCGGAGTGAGCAGTTCTTC; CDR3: CASSQDPLVGRSEQFF
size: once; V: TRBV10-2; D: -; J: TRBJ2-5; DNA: TGCGCCAGCAGTGAGGGCTCCGCGACCTTAGAGACCCAGTACTTC; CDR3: CASSEGSATLETQYF
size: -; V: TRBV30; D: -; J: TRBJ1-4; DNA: TGTGCCTGGAGTACCGGGGGTTATGAAAAACTGTTTTTT; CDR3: CAWSTGGYEKLFF